This is a list of T cell receptor beta chains from one sample in a study of high-grade serous ovarian cancer treatment subgroups. Assay: immunoSEQ multiplex PCR; the TCRdb copy retains only in-frame clones and omits some. The repertoire consists of 8,800 or so clones, with approximately 75% occurring once and the leading ten covering around 9.6%. Sequenced input: tumor tissue. The receptors shown here come from a human donor with high-grade serous ovarian cancer. The CDR3 runs from the conserved cysteine through the conserved F or W. The D gene is left open where the match is weak. Part of the rows lack a size; the others show once, few, many or a class for expanded clones.

d_call clone_size j_call v_call cdr3_aa cdr3_nt
TRBD1 medium-sized TRBJ2-7 TRBV4-2 CASSLTPFRDRTSWEQYF TGTGCCAGCAGTCTAACCCCATTCCGGGACAGGACGAGTTGGGAGCAGTACTTC
- - TRBJ2-2 TRBV5-1 CASKVIGGDAAGELFF TGCGCCAGCAAGGTGATAGGCGGGGATGCAGCCGGGGAGCTGTTTTTT
- - TRBJ1-4 TRBV6-1 CASRQSNEKLFF TGTGCCAGCAGGCAGAGTAATGAAAAACTGTTTTTT
- - TRBJ2-1 TRBV4-2 CASSHDFGSGVYNEQFF TGTGCCAGCAGCCATGACTTTGGTAGCGGAGTATACAATGAGCAGTTCTTC
- - TRBJ2-5 TRBV5-6 CASSLVQETQYF TGTGCCAGCAGCTTAGTACAAGAGACCCAGTACTTC
TRBD2 - TRBJ2-7 TRBV28 CASSSTSGSWEQYF TGTGCCAGCAGTTCGACTAGCGGGAGCTGGGAGCAGTACTTC
- - TRBJ1-2 TRBV6-1 CASRLDSYYTF TGTGCCAGCAGACTCGACAGTTACTACACCTTC
TRBD1 - TRBJ1-5 TRBV7-9 CASSSQGSNQPQHF TGTGCCAGCAGCTCACAGGGGAGCAATCAGCCCCAGCATTTT
TRBD2 once TRBJ2-3 TRBV5-1 CASSLGVLAGGLADTQYF TGCGCCAGCAGCTTGGGAGTTTTAGCGGGAGGGCTGGCAGATACGCAGTATTTT
TRBD2 - TRBJ2-7 TRBV6-5 CASSPGLAGESKQYF TGTGCCAGCAGCCCGGGGCTAGCGGGAGAGTCCAAGCAGTACTTC
- - TRBJ2-7 TRBV2 CASRGSLEQYF TGTGCCAGCAGGGGGAGCCTCGAGCAGTACTTC
TRBD1 few TRBJ1-1 TRBV4-2 CASSKGDRLNTEAFF TGTGCCAGCAGCAAAGGGGACAGGTTGAACACTGAAGCTTTCTTT
- - TRBJ2-7 TRBV6-5 CAISPDNSYEQYF TGTGCCATCAGCCCGGACAACTCCTACGAGCAGTACTTC
- - TRBJ2-7 TRBV7-2 CASSLILGIGEQYF TGTGCCAGCAGCTTAATACTGGGGATAGGCGAGCAGTACTTC
TRBD2 - TRBJ2-7 TRBV29-1 CSVEGGGRNEQYF TGCAGCGTTGAAGGGGGCGGGAGGAACGAGCAGTACTTC
- few TRBJ1-1 TRBV9 CASSVDGSSGSRREAFF TGTGCCAGCAGCGTTGATGGAAGTTCGGGGTCTCGAAGGGAAGCTTTCTTT
TRBD2 - TRBJ2-7 TRBV7-2 CASSYQTSGSGLPPFEQYF TGTGCCAGCAGCTACCAGACTAGCGGGAGTGGCCTCCCCCCCTTCGAGCAGTACTTC
TRBD2 - TRBJ2-5 TRBV4-2 CASSQVERDRETQYF TGTGCCAGCAGCCAAGTGGAGCGGGATCGGGAGACCCAGTACTTC
TRBD2 once TRBJ2-7 TRBV10-3 CAINLAGVLYEQYF TGTGCCATCAACCTAGCGGGAGTTCTCTACGAGCAGTACTTC
TRBD1 once TRBJ2-7 TRBV29-1 CSGRTNRGRSGYEQYF TGCAGCGGACGCACGAACAGGGGGCGGAGTGGTTACGAGCAGTACTTC
- - TRBJ2-3 TRBV2 CASSDRARTDTQYF TGTGCCAGCAGTGACCGGGCTCGCACAGATACGCAGTATTTT
- - TRBJ1-2 TRBV4-2 CASSQDIALNYGYTF TGTGCCAGCAGCCAAGATATCGCACTTAACTATGGCTACACCTTC
TRBD1 - TRBJ1-4 TRBV5-1 CASSLDFRRGPRGGAKLFF TGCGCCAGCAGCTTGGATTTCCGCAGGGGGCCCCGCGGGGGAGCGAAACTGTTTTTT
TRBD2 - TRBJ2-5 TRBV28 CASNRLAGGLETQYF TGTGCCAGCAATCGATTAGCGGGAGGGCTGGAGACCCAGTACTTC
TRBD1 - TRBJ1-1 TRBV4-3 CASSPDRGITEAFF TGCGCCAGCAGCCCCGACAGGGGTATCACTGAAGCTTTCTTT
- few TRBJ2-5 TRBV21-1 CASGFALASQETQYF TGTGCCAGCGGATTCGCTTTGGCCTCCCAAGAGACCCAGTACTTC
TRBD1 once TRBJ1-3 TRBV7-7 CASSLAVGQAGNTIYF TGTGCTAGCAGCTTAGCGGTGGGACAGGCGGGAAACACCATATATTTT
TRBD1 - TRBJ2-4 TRBV6-5 CASSSTGAKNIQYF TGTGCCAGCAGTTCGACAGGGGCCAAAAACATTCAGTACTTC
- once TRBJ1-3 TRBV4-1 CASSQDTGVSGNTIYF TGCGCCAGCAGCCAAGATACAGGAGTCTCTGGAAACACCATATATTTT
- - TRBJ2-2 TRBV18 CASSEGPGELFF TGTGCCAGCTCAGAGGGACCCGGGGAGCTGTTTTTT
- - TRBJ2-5 TRBV18 CASSPQQGWRETQYF TGTGCCAGCTCACCACAACAGGGATGGCGAGAGACCCAGTACTTC
TRBD1 - TRBJ1-1 TRBV11-1 CASSPDRFEAFF TGTGCCAGCAGTCCGGACAGGTTTGAGGCTTTCTTT
- - TRBJ2-7 TRBV29-1 CSVEDRGSQYYEQYF TGCAGCGTTGAAGATCGAGGCAGTCAATACTACGAGCAGTACTTC
- once TRBJ2-3 TRBV28 CASGFAGLPLTTQYF TGTGCCAGCGGGTTTGCAGGGCTACCACTCACTACGCAGTATTTT
- - TRBJ2-4 TRBV27 CASSLSRGSTKNIQYF TGTGCCAGCAGTTTATCTCGTGGCTCAACCAAAAACATTCAGTACTTC
- few TRBJ1-2 TRBV2 CASKETVNYGYTF TGTGCCAGCAAAGAGACAGTTAACTATGGCTACACCTTC
TRBD1 few TRBJ1-2 TRBV5-1 CASSLASTGGGYGYTF TGCGCCAGCAGCTTGGCATCGACAGGGGGAGGCTATGGCTACACCTTC
- medium-sized TRBJ2-7 TRBV6-6 CASSPNRDYEQYF TGTGCCAGCAGTCCAAATCGGGACTACGAGCAGTACTTC
- - TRBJ2-2 TRBV19 CASSIRRGTANTGELFF TGTGCCAGTAGTATAAGGAGGGGTACGGCGAACACCGGGGAGCTGTTTTTT
- - TRBJ2-1 TRBV28 CASSTYSGEGLNEQFF TGTGCCAGCAGTACGTACTCAGGGGAAGGATTGAATGAGCAGTTCTTC